This TCR beta chain was observed in a study of siplizumab effects on memory and regulatory T cells. Study conclusions and caveats: Relative to controls at roughly 30%, mappable alloreactive CD4+ clones exhibited a mean Treg-derived proportion of approximately 70% with siplizumab.

Produced via immunoSEQ multiplex PCR; TCRdb's table is partial and in-frame only. The sample contains approximately 100,000 clones, about 92% of which appear only once. The CDR3 is 16 amino acids. Per germline, CDR1 KGHSH and CDR2 LQKENI. Trimming took off 3 bases at V and 5 bases at J, with 14 bases between the two ends. About this clone itself: Its target is unknown.

This clonotype was obtained from a human donor in good health. The V gene is TRBV18, the J gene TRBJ1-6; possibly TRBD1 for D (6 bases). Sequences were obtained from Tregs sorted from blood. CDR3: CASSPRGGADNSPLHF. The CDR3 DNA reads as TGTGCCAGCTCACCCCGAGGGGGGGCGGATAATTCACCCCTCCACTTT.